This record looks at one T cell receptor (beta chain) sequence and its context. Its antigen is unidentified. The data were obtained in a study of Ad26.COV2.S vaccination and SARS-CoV-2 variants. Germline-derived CDR1 and CDR2 are SGDLS and YYNGEE. The V segment lost 0 bases and the J segment 7 bases; nucleotides outside the gene matches: 6. This CDR3 has 14 amino acids. Treatment noted: some 20 received Ad26.COV2.S at low or high dose, single or two shots; 5 received placebo; per-sample allocation not given. Sample collection was performed on day 63 after the first vaccine or placebo injection. The table came from immunoSEQ multiplex PCR; TCRdb's copy has only in-frame clones and leaves some out. The sample holds almost 400,000 clones, 75% to 90% seen once. Study-wide findings and caveats: Reportedly, spike-specific CD8+ and CD4+ T cell responses achieved substantial breadth once vaccination had taken place. Placebo recipients and vaccine recipients were similar in non-spike TCR breadth.

Sample: peripheral blood, taken in a trial of Ad26.COV2.S vaccine versus placebo. V and J are TRBV9 and TRBJ2-7, with 8 bases aligning to TRBD2. The source of this sequence is a person aged 18 to 65 who received the Ad26.COV2.S COVID-19 vaccine or a placebo. Here the CDR3 reads CASSVDGRGSEQYF. CDR3 coding DNA: TGTGCCAGCAGCGTAGACGGGAGGGGTAGTGAGCAGTACTTC.